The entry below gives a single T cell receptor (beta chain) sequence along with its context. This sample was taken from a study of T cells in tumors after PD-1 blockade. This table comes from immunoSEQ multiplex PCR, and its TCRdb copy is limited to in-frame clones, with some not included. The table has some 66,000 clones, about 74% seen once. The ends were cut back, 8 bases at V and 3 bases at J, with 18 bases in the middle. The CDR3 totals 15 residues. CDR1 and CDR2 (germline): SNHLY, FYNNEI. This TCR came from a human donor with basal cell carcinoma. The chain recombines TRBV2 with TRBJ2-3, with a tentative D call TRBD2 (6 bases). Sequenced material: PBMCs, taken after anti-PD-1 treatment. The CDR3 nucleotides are TGTGCCAGCCTGGTAAACGGGGGTGGTACAGATACGCAGTATTTT. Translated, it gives CASLVNGGGTDTQYF.